These T cell receptor beta chains were read from a single sample in a study of blood T cell repertoires in COVID-19. The method was immunoSEQ multiplex PCR; TCRdb's version includes in-frame clones alone and lacks a portion of them. Here the sample spans more than 80,000 clones, 75% to 90% being singletons. The specimen was peripheral blood. The origin of the receptors is an elderly man with acute or convalescent COVID-19. The CDR3 runs from the conserved cysteine through the conserved F or W.

V | CDR3
TRBV6-5 | CASRVTGPNQPQHF
TRBV5-1 | CASSLQGTDSPLHF
TRBV2 | CASSGGTGSGSGLYEQYF
TRBV5-1 | CASTLRGGAGDIQYF
TRBV5-4 | CASSSYRGPSYEQYF
TRBV3-1/TRBV3-2 | CASSRPTTDTQYF
TRBV6-2/TRBV6-3 | CASSYPSSGSPTGELFF
TRBV29-1 | CSVDSGGQGKIGKLFF
TRBV19 | CASIRSSGTGELFF
TRBV28 | CASSSESTGKSNEKLFF
TRBV6-5 | CASSYSGVLNTEAFF
TRBV5-1 | CASSLDGRAHYGYTF
TRBV19 | CASSIYGAPYEQYF
TRBV28 | CASSFVAGPSYEQFF
TRBV7-2 | CASSLISGQANQPQHF
TRBV10-3 | CAVRQGFSGNTIYF
TRBV7-2 | CASSSPGLAGGTGELFF
TRBV6-6 | CASSPGQGTGELFF
TRBV6-4 | CASSDSGLAGGRTGELFF
TRBV9 | CASSVDPTGGRETQYF
TRBV25-1 | CASSEGLAIYEQYF
TRBV7-2 | CASSLGLAGDEQYF
TRBV6-1 | CASSEVGGARTEAFF
TRBV5-1 | CASSLGWQGLSGNTIYF
TRBV5-1 | CASSLRVDTEAFF
TRBV5-1 | CASSLGTSGVGYEQYF
TRBV3-1/TRBV3-2 | CASSLQGAGGYTF
TRBV4-2 | CASSQDDMLNTEAFF
TRBV9 | CASSVYWEGGYTF
TRBV15 | CATSRVGVAAGEQYF
TRBV4-3 | CASSSAGAVGANVLTF
TRBV3-1/TRBV3-2 | CASSQGQNYGYTF
TRBV5-1 | CASSLGGLNQPQHF
TRBV9 | CASSAGGLAVTKQYF
TRBV7-2 | CASSKILALEQFF
TRBV2 | CASSASGRKNTGELFF
TRBV18 | CASSPGLAGVNEQFF
TRBV5-8 | CASSLTSGGRTDTQYF
TRBV7-2 | CASSLAALGANVLTF
TRBV6-5 | CASSPQGSYNSPLHF
TRBV10-3 | CAISTGDSPLHF